Presented here are 20 T cell receptor beta chains from one specimen sequenced in a study of cytomegalovirus exposure and HLA in healthy donors. Clones were sequenced by immunoSEQ multiplex PCR, and TCRdb holds only the in-frame ones, with some missing. The sample shows fewer than 250,000 clones, about 84% of them seen only once. The sequenced material came from PBMCs. The source of these receptors is a woman younger than 30 in good health and CMV-seronegative.

The gene calls are TRBV5-1 and TRBJ1-5; D uncertain. The CDR3 is 15 residues long. Per the germline V gene, CDR1 is SGHRS and CDR2 is YFSETQ. V shed 4 bases and J shed 1 base, with 12 bases lying between them. The DNA for the CDR3 is TGCGCCAGCAGCCCTGGCGGTTACAGCAATCAGCCCCAGCATTTT. Translating it yields CASSPGGYSNQPQHF.

The chain employs TRBV5-1 and TRBJ2-2; maybe TRBD2 (5 bases). V was pared by 3 bases and J by 6 bases, with 18 bases between. Germline values: CDR1 SGHRS, CDR2 YFSETQ. The CDR3 loop spans 16 amino acids. CDR3 region: CASSSKAGWESGELFF. The CDR3 nucleotides are TGCGCCAGCAGCTCAAAGGCGGGTTGGGAATCCGGGGAGCTGTTTTTT.

This clone has just a few counts. The gene calls are TRBV15 and TRBJ1-2, with 8 bases fitting TRBD1. The CDR3 spans 15 residues. The germline CDR1 and CDR2 sequences are LNHNV and YYDKDF (reference sequence). The V and J ends lost 6 bases and 8 bases, in that order; junction bases with no gene match: 14. The CDR3 is CATRYSGQDWGGYTF. In DNA, the CDR3 is TGTGCCACCAGGTATTCGGGACAGGACTGGGGAGGCTACACCTTC.

The rearrangement uses TRBV30 and TRBJ2-7; 8 bases align to TRBD2. Unmatched junction bases numbered 1, after V lost 7 bases and J lost 2 bases. Germline loops: CDR1 GTSNPN, CDR2 SVGIG (reference sequence). The CDR3 covers 11 residues. The CDR3 protein is CASGLAYEQYF. In nucleotides, the CDR3 is TGTGCCTCGGGACTAGCCTACGAGCAGTACTTC.

The genes are TRBV4-1 and TRBJ2-7, with 8 positions matching TRBD1. CDR1 and CDR2 from the germline V gene are MGHRA and YSYEKL. The CDR3 spans 15 residues. With 1 base clipped from V and 2 bases from J, the junction kept 4 bases outside the gene matches. In DNA, the CDR3 is TGCGCCAGCAGCCAAGTCGGACAGGGTGCCTACGAGCAGTACTTC. It encodes CASSQVGQGAYEQYF.

CDR3 DNA: TGCGCCAGCAGCTCTGAATTCAAGGTACCAGGCGAGCAGTACTTC. This translates into CASSSEFKVPGEQYF. The chain couples TRBV5-1 to TRBJ2-7; no definite D call. Germline lookup yields CDR1 SGHRS and CDR2 YFSETQ. CDR3 length: 15 amino acids. V lost 3 bases and J lost 6, with 19 bases in between. Variable domain in full (rest from reference TRBV5-1 and TRBJ2-7): KAGVTQTPRYLIKTRGQQVTLSCSPISGHRSVSWYQQTPGQGLQFLFEYFSETQRNKGNFPGRFSGRQFSNSRSEMNVSTLELGDSALYLCASSSEFKVPGEQYFGPGTRLTVT.

The chain joins TRBV7-6 to TRBJ1-2; 10 bases agree with TRBD1. After removal of 5 bases from V and 12 bases from J, the junction contained 12 bases not matched to a gene. This CDR3 has 14 amino acids. The germline V gene encodes CDR1 SGHVS and CDR2 FNYEAQ. CDR3 DNA sequence: TGTGCCAGCAGCCTCGAAGCCGGGACAGGGGTGGACACCTTC. Its protein product is CASSLEAGTGVDTF.

This rearrangement joins TRBV2 to TRBJ2-7; perhaps TRBD2 as D (5 bases). Trimming cost V 6 bases and J 3 bases, with 15 bases left between them. The CDR3 is made up of 14 amino acids. Germline V gene sequence: CDR1 SNHLY, CDR2 FYNNEI. This CDR3 is CASSLDFRNYEQYF. Written as DNA, the CDR3 is TGTGCCAGCAGCTTGGACTTTCGAAACTACGAGCAGTACTTC.

CDR3 in DNA: TGTGCCAGCAGTTTACACATTGGGGCCCCAGATACGCAGTATTTT. It yields the protein CASSLHIGAPDTQYF. The chain uses TRBV27 and TRBJ2-3; D perhaps matches TRBD1 (5 bases). Trimming pared 2 bases from V and 4 bases from J, leaving 13 bases between. CDR3 size: 15 residues. Germline CDR1 is MNHEY and CDR2 is SMNVEV (reference sequence).

The CDR3 here is CASSTRTGPDTEAFF. CDR3 DNA: TGTGCCAGCAGTACCCGAACAGGGCCCGACACTGAAGCTTTCTTT. The rearrangement links TRBV27 to TRBJ1-1, with TRBD1 as a possible D gene (6 bases). Germline-derived CDR1 and CDR2 are MNHEY and SMNVEV (reference sequence). There are 15 residues in the CDR3. V lost 5 bases and J 3 bases, leaving 16 bases between the germline ends.

The V gene is TRBV5-4, the J gene TRBJ2-3; 10 bases match TRBD2. Germline V CDR1 and CDR2: SGHNT, YYREEE (reference sequence). This CDR3 is 16 amino acids long. V gave up 1 base and J gave up 2 bases; unmatched junction bases: 4. CDR3 residues: CASSLLLAGATDTQYF. For the CDR3, the DNA is TGTGCCAGCAGCTTGCTTCTAGCGGGAGCCACAGATACGCAGTATTTT. The entire variable domain, with the rest obtained from reference TRBV5-4 and TRBJ2-3, is as follows: ETGVTQSPTHLIKTRGQQVTLRCSSQSGHNTVSWYQQALGQGPQFIFQYYREEENGRGNFPPRFSGLQFPNYSSELNVNALELDDSALYLCASSLLLAGATDTQYFGPGTRLTVL.

To note about this clone: Other DNA sequences in this sample translate to the same CDR3. V and J are TRBV25-1 and TRBJ1-2; the D gene is possibly TRBD1 (5 bases). Germline CDR1 is MGHDK and CDR2 is SYGVNS. CDR3 length: 13 amino acids. V was shortened by 2 bases and J by 4 bases, with 8 bases between the two germline ends. The CDR3 bases are TGTGCCAGCAGTGAAAGGGGAGGCTATGGCTACACCTTC. The encoded protein is CASSERGGYGYTF.

The J gene is TRBJ1-1, the V gene TRBV7-6, with D hard to call. CDR1 is SGHVS, CDR2 FNYEAQ, per germline. This CDR3 region has 15 residues. Trimming left V 1 base short and J 1 base short, with 10 bases between. The CDR3 here is CASSLGRDSNTEAFF. CDR3 nucleotides: TGTGCCAGCAGCTTAGGCCGTGACTCGAACACTGAAGCTTTCTTT.

This chain links TRBV29-1 with TRBJ1-2, with D unclear. In germline, CDR1 is SQVTM, CDR2 ANQGSEA. Trimming removed 6 bases at V and 8 bases at J, with 19 bases between. There are 13 residues in the CDR3. For the CDR3, the DNA is TGCAGCGTGACGGGAACGGATAGTATGGGCTACACCTTC. Amino acids: CSVTGTDSMGYTF.

The chain employs TRBV27 and TRBJ1-1, with a weak D call TRBD1 (5 bases). Germline V CDR1 and CDR2: MNHEY, SMNVEV (reference sequence). With 3 bases removed from V and 0 bases from J, the gap between germline ends came to 11 bases. The CDR3 has 15 residues. Here the CDR3 reads CASSFGPGMNTEAFF. CDR3 in DNA: TGTGCCAGCAGTTTTGGTCCAGGGATGAACACTGAAGCTTTCTTT.

This clone has just one count. This chain links TRBV27 with TRBJ1-1; D might be TRBD1 (6 bases). The CDR3 length is 13 residues. Germline V gives CDR1 MNHEY, CDR2 SMNVEV (reference sequence). V was clipped by 7 bases and J by 4 bases, with 13 bases between them. CDR3 bases: TGTGCCAGCAATCCTCAGGGGAGCACTGAAGCTTTCTTT. It is translated as CASNPQGSTEAFF.

This CDR3 reads CASSRGTVGEQYF. CDR3 nucleotide sequence: TGCGCCAGCAGTCGGGGGACCGTCGGCGAGCAGTACTTC. The J gene is TRBJ2-7, the V gene TRBV5-1; possible D gene TRBD2, 6 bases. CDR1 is SGHRS, CDR2 YFSETQ, per germline. The CDR3 has 13 amino acids. V was cut by 5 bases and J by 6 bases, with 15 bases left in between.

This sequence joins TRBV19 and TRBJ2-2; D unresolved. Germline V gene lookup returns CDR1 LNHDA and CDR2 SQIVND (reference sequence). The length of the CDR3 is 14 residues. The V end was cut by 0 bases, the J end by 6 bases, with 8 bases between. The CDR3 loop is CASSIDRIPGELFF. Written as DNA, the CDR3 is TGTGCCAGTAGTATAGACAGGATCCCCGGGGAGCTGTTTTTT.

The chain carries TRBV5-1 and TRBJ1-1; D uncertain. The CDR3 consists of 12 residues. V lost 5 bases and J lost 1, with 6 bases in between. Germline-derived CDR1 and CDR2 are SGHRS and YFSETQ. In DNA form, the CDR3 reads TGCGCCAGCAGGCAGGAGAACACTGAAGCTTTCTTT. Amino acids: CASRQENTEAFF.

The chain combines TRBV11-2 with TRBJ2-7; tentatively, D is TRBD1 (5 bases). CDR1 and CDR2 from the germline V gene are SGHAT and FQNNGV. This CDR3 is 14 amino acids long. Trimming took 0 bases from V and 5 from J, leaving 11 bases between them. CDR3 sequence: CASSLDPQGHEQYF. CDR3 nucleotide sequence: TGTGCCAGCAGCTTAGATCCGCAGGGCCACGAGCAGTACTTC.